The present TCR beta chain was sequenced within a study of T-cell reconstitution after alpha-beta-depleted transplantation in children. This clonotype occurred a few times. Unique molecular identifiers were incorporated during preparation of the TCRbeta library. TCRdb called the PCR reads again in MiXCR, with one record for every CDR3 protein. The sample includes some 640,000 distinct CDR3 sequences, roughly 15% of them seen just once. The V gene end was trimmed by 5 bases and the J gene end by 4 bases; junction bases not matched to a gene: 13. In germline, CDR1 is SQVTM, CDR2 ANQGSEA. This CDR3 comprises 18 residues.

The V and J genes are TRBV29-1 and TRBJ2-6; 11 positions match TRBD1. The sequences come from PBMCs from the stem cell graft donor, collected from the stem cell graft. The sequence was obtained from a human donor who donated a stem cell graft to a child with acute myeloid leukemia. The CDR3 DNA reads TGCAGCGTTACCAACCCCGGGACAGGGGGATCCGGGGCCAACGTCCTGACTTTC. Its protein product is CSVTNPGTGGSGANVLTF.